This TCR beta chain was retrieved from a study of T cells after yellow fever vaccination. This CDR3 region has 17 residues. V lost 2 bases and J 6 bases, leaving 20 bases between the germline ends. Germline V gives CDR1 MDHEN, CDR2 SYDVKM. Each CDR3 protein gets one entry after TCRdb re-called the 5' RACE reads with MiXCR. The repertoire consists of roughly 500,000 distinct CDR3 sequences, with about a fifth occurring once and the leading ten covering more than 13%. This receptor was taken from a man under 40 who received the YFV17D yellow fever vaccine. Sequencing used PBMCs, obtained 15 days after the yellow fever booster vaccination. The chain is built from TRBV28 and TRBJ2-1, with D perhaps matching TRBD1 (6 bases). CDR3 DNA: TGTGCCAGCAGTTTAAGCATCAGGGACACCCGCTTCAATGAGCAGTTCTTC. Amino acid sequence: CASSLSIRDTRFNEQFF.